Shown below are 9 T cell receptor beta chains from a single sample sequenced in a study of yellow fever vaccine responses in identical twins. Using its own MiXCR run on the RT-PCR reads, TCRdb lists one record per CDR3 protein. The table has 9,500 to 11,000 distinct CDR3 sequences, around four fifths seen once; the top ten hold 2% to 2.5%. The sequencing here drew on T cells from blood (PBMCs), unsorted or a sorted subset (not recorded which), taken before or after yellow fever vaccination (not recorded which). These TCRs come from a woman aged 18-29 years who received the yellow fever vaccine.

This chain uses TRBV12-3 or TRBV12-4 with TRBJ1-1; possible D gene TRBD1, 5 bases. V was cut by 5 bases and J by 3 bases, with 16 bases left in between. The CDR3 sequence is 15 residues long. DNA of the CDR3: TGTGCCAGCAGTCCTCGATGGGGGAGGGACACTGAAGCTTTCTTT. This encodes CASSPRWGRDTEAFF.

CDR3 amino acids: CASSHRDSPPQETQYF. As DNA, the CDR3 is TGTGCCAGCAGTCACCGGGACAGCCCTCCCCAAGAGACCCAGTACTTC. V and J are TRBV2 and TRBJ2-5, with 7 bases identical to TRBD1. V dropped 5 bases and J dropped 1; count of bases not matched to a gene: 10. The CDR3 is made up of 16 amino acids. Looked up from germline, CDR1 is SNHLY and CDR2 is FYNNEI.

The rearrangement uses TRBV7-9 and TRBJ2-7; possibly TRBD1 for D (5 bases). Trimming stripped 3 bases from V and 4 bases from J, with 13 bases between. This CDR3 region has 14 residues. Looked up from germline, CDR1 is SEHNR and CDR2 is FQNEAQ (reference sequence). The CDR3 here is CASSLQGSTYEQYF. CDR3 nucleotides: TGTGCCAGCAGCTTGCAGGGCAGTACTTACGAGCAGTACTTC.

V and J are TRBV2 and TRBJ2-1, with D perhaps assigned TRBD1 or TRBD2 (5 bases each). Germline V gene sequence: CDR1 SNHLY, CDR2 FYNNEI. The length of the CDR3 is 14 residues. Deletions cut 8 bases from V and 2 bases from J, with 13 bases between. The CDR3 DNA follows: TGTGCCAGCGGAGCGGAAGGGGCCTACAATGAGCAGTTCTTC. This translates into CASGAEGAYNEQFF.

This clonotype was seen only a few times. V and J are TRBV11-1 and TRBJ1-5, with D unclear. The V and J ends lost 5 bases and 4 bases respectively, with 24 bases between them. CDR1 SGHAT and CDR2 FQDESV come from the germline V gene (reference sequence). There are 18 residues in the CDR3. The CDR3 is CASSLQIDSLPGNQPQHF. In nucleotides, the CDR3 is TGTGCCAGCAGCCTACAAATTGATTCGTTACCAGGAAATCAGCCCCAGCATTTT.

The gene calls are TRBV6-2 or TRBV6-3 and TRBJ2-5; no firm D call. Per the germline V gene, CDR1 is MNHEY and CDR2 is SVGEGT. V lost 0 bases and J 5 bases, leaving 10 bases between the germline ends. This CDR3 has 14 residues. The CDR3 DNA sequence: TGTGCCAGCAGTTACTCGGGGTTCGGGGAGACCCAGTACTTC. This translates into CASSYSGFGETQYF.

The CDR3 coding sequence is TGTGCCAGCAGTGACACTAGCAGAAATGAGCAGTTCTTC. It codes for CASSDTSRNEQFF. V gene TRBV2 combines with J gene TRBJ2-1, with D maybe TRBD2 (6 bases). The length of the CDR3 is 13 residues. V was shortened by 3 bases and J by 7 bases, with 10 bases between the two germline ends. CDR1 and CDR2 (germline): SNHLY, FYNNEI.

This rearrangement joins TRBV15 to TRBJ1-1; 9 positions agree with TRBD1. The CDR3 is 16 amino acids. The trim removed 1 base at V and 4 bases at J, leaving 7 bases unmatched. CDR1 and CDR2 (germline): LNHNV, YYDKDF (reference sequence). CDR3 DNA: TGTGCCACCAGCAGAGGTGCGGGGACAGGGTTCACTGAAGCTTTCTTT. Translation: CATSRGAGTGFTEAFF.

The gene calls are TRBV20-1 and TRBJ2-1; D uncertain. The V gene lost 6 bases and the J gene lost 4 bases, with 19 bases spanning the gap. This CDR3 is built from 15 residues. Per the germline V gene, CDR1 is DFQATT and CDR2 is SNEGSKA (reference sequence). CDR3 protein: CSAPRERTVYNEQFF. In nucleotides, the CDR3 is TGCAGTGCCCCAAGAGAAAGGACGGTTTACAATGAGCAGTTCTTC.